The source of this TCR beta chain is a study of identical twins. Study outcomes and limitations: Twins shared out-of-frame alpha sequences with excess low generation probability. Conclusions were based on cross-sectional statistical analysis, without following the same donors.

A universal primer site came from template switching; cDNA carried unique molecular identifiers. TCRdb passed the 5' RACE reads through MiXCR, listing each CDR3 protein once. The data contain about 100,000 distinct CDR3 sequences, roughly 6% of them singletons. Trimming took 2 bases from V and 3 from J, leaving 14 bases between them. The CDR3 spans 15 residues. The germline CDR1 and CDR2 sequences are SGHTS and YDEGEE. This clonotype was seen ten or more times. Antigen unknown. In every case, the donor was a healthy Caucasian. The clonotype originates from a woman aged 50 to 60 in good health. Sequenced material: memory T cells sorted from blood. This sequence joins TRBV5-8 and TRBJ1-2; maybe TRBD1 (6 bases). CDR3 sequence: CASSFIDRHHYGYTF. CDR3 DNA: TGTGCCAGCAGCTTTATCGACAGGCACCACTATGGCTACACCTTC.